A single sample is the source of the 9 T cell receptor beta chains below, sequenced in a study of beta chain features in type 1 diabetes. The entirety of the isolated RNA underwent reverse transcription, so expressed TCRB transcripts were sequenced. TCRdb's table, derived via immunoSEQ multiplex PCR, lists solely in-frame clones and lacks some. The data show about 900,000 clones, with 15% to 20% seen just once and 0.02% to 0.03% held by the top ten. What was sequenced was naive CD4+ T cells from blood. All receptors derive from a young woman in good health.

This clone turned up a few times. An end of the junction differs from the germline gene, which may be a read error. The chain employs TRBV7-2 and TRBJ1-1; D is unclear. Looked up from germline, CDR1 is SGHTA and CDR2 is FQGNSA. The CDR3 contains 10 residues. This CDR3 reads CASSVSPLFF. CDR3 sequence (DNA): TGTGCCAGCAGCGTTTCCCCCCTCTTTTTT.

V and J are TRBV28 and TRBJ1-2, with D possibly matching TRBD1 (6 bases). CDR1 is MDHEN, CDR2 SYDVKM, per germline. The V gene lost 2 bases and the J gene lost 4 bases, with 14 bases spanning the gap. The CDR3 spans 15 residues. CDR3 nucleotide sequence: TGTGCCAGCAGTTTAGGAGGGGGGGTTGGCTATGGCTACACCTTC. It yields the protein CASSLGGGVGYGYTF.

This clone appeared a few times. V is TRBV19 and J is TRBJ1-2, with TRBD1 as a possible D gene (5 bases). This CDR3 spans 12 amino acids. The ends were cut back, 6 bases at V and 6 bases at J, with 11 bases in the middle. The germline CDR1 and CDR2 sequences are LNHDA and SQIVND (reference sequence). The CDR3 sequence: CASRSRVDGYTF. The CDR3 coding sequence is TGTGCCAGTAGGTCCAGGGTTGATGGCTACACCTTC.

This clone was observed a handful of times. V is TRBV5-8 and J is TRBJ2-5; D perhaps matches TRBD2 (6 bases). Germline loops: CDR1 SGHTS, CDR2 YDEGEE. CDR3 length equals 15 residues. V lost 4 bases, J lost 4 bases, and 17 bases lay in between. This CDR3 is CASSRTSFGGETQYF. The CDR3 coding sequence is TGTGCCAGCAGCCGGACATCTTTCGGGGGAGAGACCCAGTACTTC.

The V gene is TRBV10-3, the J gene TRBJ2-3; 13 bases agree with TRBD2. The CDR3 runs to 15 residues. V gave up 5 bases and J gave up 4 bases; unmatched junction bases: 3. Germline lookup yields CDR1 ENHRY and CDR2 SYGVKD. The CDR3 spells CAISPGLAGADTQYF. DNA for the CDR3: TGTGCCATCAGTCCAGGACTAGCGGGAGCAGATACGCAGTATTTT.

The chain recombines TRBV6-6 with TRBJ2-1, with 8 bases identical to TRBD2. Germline V lookup: CDR1 MNHNY, CDR2 SVGAGI (reference sequence). V dropped 6 bases and J dropped 7; count of bases not matched to a gene: 11. The CDR3 is 15 amino acids. Here the CDR3 reads CASRETGTRENEQFF. The CDR3 DNA is TGTGCCAGCAGAGAAACCGGGACTAGGGAGAATGAGCAGTTCTTC.

The chain joins TRBV29-1 to TRBJ1-1, with unresolved D. The CDR3 loop spans 11 amino acids. In germline, CDR1 is SQVTM, CDR2 ANQGSEA. The V end lost 3 bases, the J end lost 5 bases, and 7 bases lay between the germline ends. This chain's CDR3 is CSVDAGTEAFF. CDR3 in DNA: TGCAGCGTTGATGCGGGGACTGAAGCTTTCTTT.

This clone appeared a few times. This chain links TRBV29-1 with TRBJ2-7; 8 nucleotides align to TRBD1. Losses at the gene ends were 5 bases for V and 4 bases for J; bases not matched to a gene: 7. The CDR3 has 13 amino acids. Germline CDR1 and CDR2: SQVTM and ANQGSEA. The CDR3 loop reads CSVRAGGRYEQYF. CDR3 bases: TGCAGCGTTCGGGCAGGGGGCCGGTACGAGCAGTACTTC.

This clone occurred a few times. This rearrangement joins TRBV9 to TRBJ1-4, with D maybe TRBD1 (5 bases). Germline CDR1 SGDLS, CDR2 YYNGEE. The V gene lost 6 bases and the J gene lost 3 bases, with 15 bases spanning the gap. CDR3 size: 15 residues. The CDR3 is CASTDPQGPNEKLFF. CDR3 in DNA: TGTGCCAGCACCGACCCTCAGGGTCCTAATGAAAAACTGTTTTTT.